The rows below give T cell receptor beta chains drawn from one sample of a study of T cell clonotyping in hematopoietic cell transplantation. Profiled with immunoSEQ multiplex PCR; TCRdb holds only in-frame clones, not every one. The data show some 4,300 clones, about 90% seen once. The sequenced material came from peripheral blood mononuclear cells. The receptor set was obtained from a man aged 35 to 55 in good health. Some clones in this sample may be carry-over from other donors' samples. The CDR3 runs from the conserved cysteine through the conserved F or W. D genes are given only for firm matches. Clone size is given for some rows only: seen once, a few or many times, or a class if the clone is expanded.

d_gene: .; v_gene: TRBV7-9; j_gene: TRBJ2-7; abundance: .; CDR3aa: CASSPGSEQYF; CDR3nt: TGTGCCAGCAGCCCGGGATCCGAGCAGTACTTC
d_gene: TRBD2; v_gene: TRBV29-1; j_gene: TRBJ2-7; abundance: .; CDR3aa: CSAMTSGRGEQYF; CDR3nt: TGCAGCGCTATGACTAGCGGGAGAGGCGAGCAGTACTTC
d_gene: TRBD2; v_gene: TRBV7-6; j_gene: TRBJ2-3; abundance: .; CDR3aa: CASSLGLAGSSTDTQYF; CDR3nt: TGTGCCAGCAGCTTAGGGCTAGCGGGATCTAGCACAGATACGCAGTATTTT
d_gene: TRBD2; v_gene: TRBV9; j_gene: TRBJ2-3; abundance: .; CDR3aa: CASSVAGGYTDTQYF; CDR3nt: TGTGCCAGCAGCGTAGCGGGGGGGTACACAGATACGCAGTATTTT
d_gene: .; v_gene: TRBV10-3; j_gene: TRBJ2-1; abundance: .; CDR3aa: CAIGPGQGSYNEQFF; CDR3nt: TGTGCCATCGGCCCGGGGCAGGGGTCCTACAATGAGCAGTTCTTC
d_gene: .; v_gene: TRBV6-5; j_gene: TRBJ2-6; abundance: once; CDR3aa: CASTYTGANVLTF; CDR3nt: TGTGCCAGCACTTACACTGGGGCCAACGTCCTGACTTTC
d_gene: TRBD2; v_gene: TRBV25-1; j_gene: TRBJ2-1; abundance: .; CDR3aa: CASSQGGRAGNEQFF; CDR3nt: TGTGCCAGCAGTCAAGGCGGGAGGGCGGGCAATGAGCAGTTCTTC
d_gene: .; v_gene: TRBV20-1; j_gene: TRBJ2-1; abundance: .; CDR3aa: CSAAGGATQFF; CDR3nt: TGCAGTGCTGCCGGAGGGGCGACTCAGTTCTTC
d_gene: .; v_gene: TRBV6-1; j_gene: TRBJ2-3; abundance: once; CDR3aa: CASSTGGDTDTQYF; CDR3nt: TGTGCCAGCAGTACCGGTGGGGATACAGATACGCAGTATTTT
d_gene: .; v_gene: TRBV7-2; j_gene: TRBJ1-5; abundance: .; CDR3aa: CASSSQSGGDQPQHF; CDR3nt: TGTGCCAGCAGCTCCCAGTCGGGGGGCGATCAGCCCCAGCATTTT
d_gene: .; v_gene: TRBV6-1; j_gene: TRBJ2-1; abundance: .; CDR3aa: CASTLGGASEQFF; CDR3nt: TGTGCCAGCACTTTGGGGGGGGCCAGTGAGCAGTTCTTC
d_gene: .; v_gene: TRBV6-5; j_gene: TRBJ1-3; abundance: .; CDR3aa: CASSYSRGSGRNTIYF; CDR3nt: TGTGCCAGCAGTTACTCGCGGGGGTCGGGCAGGAACACCATATATTTT
d_gene: TRBD2; v_gene: TRBV6-5; j_gene: TRBJ2-1; abundance: .; CDR3aa: CASTKTSGGANEQFF; CDR3nt: TGTGCCAGCACTAAAACTAGCGGGGGGGCAAATGAGCAGTTCTTC
d_gene: .; v_gene: TRBV7-9; j_gene: TRBJ1-2; abundance: .; CDR3aa: CASSLETNNYGYTF; CDR3nt: TGTGCCAGCAGCTTAGAAACGAATAACTATGGCTACACCTTC
d_gene: .; v_gene: TRBV11-2; j_gene: TRBJ1-5; abundance: .; CDR3aa: CASSLDNQPQHF; CDR3nt: TGTGCCAGCAGCTTAGATAATCAGCCCCAGCATTTT
d_gene: .; v_gene: TRBV7-6; j_gene: TRBJ2-3; abundance: .; CDR3aa: CASSLANAAPSDTQYF; CDR3nt: TGTGCCAGCAGCTTAGCGAACGCCGCTCCCTCAGATACGCAGTATTTT
d_gene: .; v_gene: TRBV7-9; j_gene: TRBJ1-4; abundance: .; CDR3aa: CASAAQLATNEKLFF; CDR3nt: TGTGCCAGCGCGGCGCAGTTAGCAACTAATGAAAAACTGTTTTTT
d_gene: TRBD1; v_gene: TRBV10-3; j_gene: TRBJ1-5; abundance: .; CDR3aa: CAIRKDRENQPQHF; CDR3nt: TGTGCCATCAGGAAGGACAGGGAAAATCAGCCCCAGCATTTT
d_gene: TRBD2; v_gene: TRBV7-9; j_gene: TRBJ2-1; abundance: .; CDR3aa: CASTGGRVNEQFF; CDR3nt: TGTGCCAGCACCGGAGGGAGGGTCAATGAGCAGTTCTTC
d_gene: .; v_gene: TRBV5-1; j_gene: TRBJ1-4; abundance: .; CDR3aa: CASSGGGGEKLFF; CDR3nt: TGCGCCAGCAGCGGGGGAGGGGGAGAAAAACTGTTTTTT
d_gene: .; v_gene: TRBV9; j_gene: TRBJ2-3; abundance: .; CDR3aa: CASSVEGPGRGVSTDTQYF; CDR3nt: TGTGCCAGCAGCGTCGAGGGCCCGGGGAGGGGGGTTTCGACAGATACGCAGTATTTT
d_gene: TRBD2; v_gene: TRBV11-2; j_gene: TRBJ2-7; abundance: .; CDR3aa: CASSLGPLAEYEQYF; CDR3nt: TGTGCCAGCAGCTTAGGTCCACTAGCGGAATACGAGCAGTACTTC
d_gene: .; v_gene: TRBV7-2; j_gene: TRBJ1-4; abundance: .; CDR3aa: CASSASGFKNEKLFF; CDR3nt: TGTGCCAGCAGCGCATCAGGGTTTAAGAATGAAAAACTGTTTTTT
d_gene: TRBD1; v_gene: TRBV7-3; j_gene: TRBJ2-3; abundance: .; CDR3aa: CASSLGGTGVLDTQYF; CDR3nt: TGTGCCAGCAGCTTAGGGGGGACAGGGGTATTAGATACGCAGTATTTT
d_gene: TRBD1; v_gene: TRBV4-3; j_gene: TRBJ2-7; abundance: .; CDR3aa: CASSQAPRDSYEQYF; CDR3nt: TGCGCCAGCAGCCAAGCCCCCCGGGACAGCTACGAGCAGTACTTC
d_gene: TRBD1; v_gene: TRBV9; j_gene: TRBJ2-2; abundance: .; CDR3aa: CASSVEQGSGELFF; CDR3nt: TGTGCCAGCAGCGTAGAACAGGGGTCCGGGGAGCTGTTTTTT
d_gene: .; v_gene: TRBV28; j_gene: TRBJ2-2; abundance: .; CDR3aa: CASSFFRKGSGELFF; CDR3nt: TGTGCCAGCAGTTTCTTTAGGAAGGGGTCCGGGGAGCTGTTTTTT
d_gene: TRBD1; v_gene: TRBV6-6; j_gene: TRBJ2-1; abundance: .; CDR3aa: CASSYTGAYNEQFF; CDR3nt: TGTGCCAGCAGTTACACAGGGGCCTACAATGAGCAGTTCTTC
d_gene: .; v_gene: TRBV7-8; j_gene: TRBJ2-7; abundance: .; CDR3aa: CASRPRQGPSYEQYF; CDR3nt: TGTGCCAGCAGACCCCGGCAGGGTCCTTCCTACGAGCAGTACTTC
d_gene: TRBD2; v_gene: TRBV7-2; j_gene: TRBJ2-4; abundance: .; CDR3aa: CASSLAGGLAKNIQYF; CDR3nt: TGTGCCAGCAGTTTGGCGGGGGGTCTAGCCAAAAACATTCAGTACTTC
d_gene: TRBD1; v_gene: TRBV6-6; j_gene: TRBJ2-7; abundance: .; CDR3aa: CASSSRGQGSYEQYF; CDR3nt: TGTGCCAGCAGTTCTAGGGGACAGGGGTCCTACGAGCAGTACTTC
d_gene: .; v_gene: TRBV21-1; j_gene: TRBJ2-3; abundance: .; CDR3aa: CASTRLADTDTQYF; CDR3nt: TGTGCCAGCACCCGTCTAGCGGACACAGATACGCAGTATTTT
d_gene: .; v_gene: TRBV19; j_gene: TRBJ1-5; abundance: .; CDR3aa: CASSIKGGHPSQPQHF; CDR3nt: TGTGCCAGTAGTATAAAGGGGGGACACCCCAGTCAGCCCCAGCATTTT
d_gene: .; v_gene: TRBV30; j_gene: TRBJ1-5; abundance: .; CDR3aa: CAWGGGFNQPQHF; CDR3nt: TGTGCCTGGGGCGGGGGGTTCAATCAGCCCCAGCATTTT
d_gene: TRBD1; v_gene: TRBV5-6; j_gene: TRBJ2-7; abundance: large; CDR3aa: CASSSLYRGNYEQYF; CDR3nt: TGTGCCAGCAGCTCCCTATACAGGGGAAACTACGAGCAGTACTTC
d_gene: TRBD2; v_gene: TRBV19; j_gene: TRBJ2-1; abundance: .; CDR3aa: CASSIASSGGGEQFF; CDR3nt: TGTGCCAGTAGTATCGCGTCTAGCGGGGGTGGTGAGCAGTTCTTC
d_gene: TRBD2; v_gene: TRBV7-9; j_gene: TRBJ2-3; abundance: .; CDR3aa: CASSLEVAGGPKDTQYF; CDR3nt: TGTGCCAGCAGCTTAGAAGTGGCGGGAGGGCCAAAAGATACGCAGTATTTT
d_gene: .; v_gene: TRBV6-1; j_gene: TRBJ1-1; abundance: .; CDR3aa: CASSDRSGADPEAFF; CDR3nt: TGTGCCAGCAGTGATCGTTCAGGGGCTGACCCTGAAGCTTTCTTT
d_gene: TRBD2; v_gene: TRBV5-3; j_gene: TRBJ2-7; abundance: .; CDR3aa: CASSSLAGGAYEQYF; CDR3nt: TGTGCCAGCAGCTCCTTAGCGGGAGGAGCCTACGAGCAGTACTTC
d_gene: .; v_gene: TRBV5-1; j_gene: TRBJ1-1; abundance: .; CDR3aa: CASSHIQGVNTEAFF; CDR3nt: TGCGCCAGCAGCCATATACAGGGAGTGAACACTGAAGCTTTCTTT
d_gene: .; v_gene: TRBV29-1; j_gene: TRBJ2-7; abundance: .; CDR3aa: CSVEVGQSYEQYF; CDR3nt: TGCAGCGTTGAAGTCGGGCAGTCCTACGAGCAGTACTTC
d_gene: TRBD1; v_gene: TRBV11-3; j_gene: TRBJ1-1; abundance: .; CDR3aa: CASSLTRTGDTEAFF; CDR3nt: TGTGCCAGCAGCTTAACGCGAACAGGGGATACTGAAGCTTTCTTT